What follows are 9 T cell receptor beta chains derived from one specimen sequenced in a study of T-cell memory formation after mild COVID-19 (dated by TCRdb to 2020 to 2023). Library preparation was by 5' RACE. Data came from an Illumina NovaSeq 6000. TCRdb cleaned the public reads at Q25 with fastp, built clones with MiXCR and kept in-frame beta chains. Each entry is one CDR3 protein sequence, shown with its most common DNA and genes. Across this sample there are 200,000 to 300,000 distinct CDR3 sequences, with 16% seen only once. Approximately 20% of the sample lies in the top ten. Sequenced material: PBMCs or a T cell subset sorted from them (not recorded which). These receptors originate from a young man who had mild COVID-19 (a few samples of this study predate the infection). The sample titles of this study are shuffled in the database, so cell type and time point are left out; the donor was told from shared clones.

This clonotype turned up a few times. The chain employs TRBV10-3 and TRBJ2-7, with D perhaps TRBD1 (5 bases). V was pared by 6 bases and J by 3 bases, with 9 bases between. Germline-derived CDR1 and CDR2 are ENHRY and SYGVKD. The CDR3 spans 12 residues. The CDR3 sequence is CAIRTENYEQYF. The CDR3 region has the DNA TGTGCCATCAGGACAGAGAACTACGAGCAGTACTTC.

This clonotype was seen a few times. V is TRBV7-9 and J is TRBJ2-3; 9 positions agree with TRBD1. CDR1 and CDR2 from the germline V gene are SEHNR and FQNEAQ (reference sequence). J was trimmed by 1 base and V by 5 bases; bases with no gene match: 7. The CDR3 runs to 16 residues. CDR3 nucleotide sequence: TGTGCCAGCAGCGGACAGGGGATCCGGGGCACAGATACGCAGTATTTT. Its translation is CASSGQGIRGTDTQYF.

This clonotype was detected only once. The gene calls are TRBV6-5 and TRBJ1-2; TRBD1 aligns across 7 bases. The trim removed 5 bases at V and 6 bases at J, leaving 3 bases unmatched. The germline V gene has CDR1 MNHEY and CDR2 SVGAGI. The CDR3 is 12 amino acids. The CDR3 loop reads CASSDRDDGYTF. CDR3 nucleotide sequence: TGTGCCAGCAGTGACAGGGATGATGGCTACACCTTC.

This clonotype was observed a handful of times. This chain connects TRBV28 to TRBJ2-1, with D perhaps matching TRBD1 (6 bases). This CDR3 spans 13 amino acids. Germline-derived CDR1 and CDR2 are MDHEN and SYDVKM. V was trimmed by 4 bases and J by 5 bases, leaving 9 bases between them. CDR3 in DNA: TGTGCCAGCAGTTCCGGACAGAACAATGAGCAGTTCTTC. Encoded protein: CASSSGQNNEQFF.

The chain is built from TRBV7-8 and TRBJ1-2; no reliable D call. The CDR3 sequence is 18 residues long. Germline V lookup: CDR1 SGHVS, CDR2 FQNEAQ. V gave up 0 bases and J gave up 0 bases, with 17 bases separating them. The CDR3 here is CASSLALGFGGTNYGYTF. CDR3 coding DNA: TGTGCCAGCAGCTTAGCGTTGGGGTTCGGTGGGACTAACTATGGCTACACCTTC.

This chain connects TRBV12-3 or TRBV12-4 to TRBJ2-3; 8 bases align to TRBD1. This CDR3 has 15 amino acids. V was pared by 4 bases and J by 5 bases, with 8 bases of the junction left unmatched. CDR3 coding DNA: TGTGCCAGCAGTTCAGGGGGCGCGGCGGGAGATACGCAGTATTTT. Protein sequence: CASSSGGAAGDTQYF.

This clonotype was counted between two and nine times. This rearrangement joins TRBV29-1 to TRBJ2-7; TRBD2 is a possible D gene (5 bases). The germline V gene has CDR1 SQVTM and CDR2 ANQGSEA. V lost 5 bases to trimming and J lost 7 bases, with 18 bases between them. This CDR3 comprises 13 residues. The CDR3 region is CSVWFGELGEQYF. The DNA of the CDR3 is TGCAGCGTTTGGTTCGGGGAATTGGGAGAGCAGTACTTC.

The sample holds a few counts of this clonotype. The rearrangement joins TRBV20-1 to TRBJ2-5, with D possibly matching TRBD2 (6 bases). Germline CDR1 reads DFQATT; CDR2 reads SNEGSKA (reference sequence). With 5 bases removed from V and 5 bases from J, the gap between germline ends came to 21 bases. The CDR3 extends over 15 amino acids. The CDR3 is CSAYERGGGEETQYF. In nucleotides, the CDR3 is TGCAGTGCTTACGAGAGGGGAGGTGGGGAGGAGACCCAGTACTTC.

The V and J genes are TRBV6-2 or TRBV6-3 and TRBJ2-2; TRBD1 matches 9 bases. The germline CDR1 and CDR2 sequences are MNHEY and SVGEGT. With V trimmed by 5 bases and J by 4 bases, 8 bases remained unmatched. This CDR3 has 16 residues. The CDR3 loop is CASSQYRGPTTGELFF. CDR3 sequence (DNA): TGTGCCAGCAGTCAATACAGGGGGCCGACCACCGGGGAGCTGTTTTTT.